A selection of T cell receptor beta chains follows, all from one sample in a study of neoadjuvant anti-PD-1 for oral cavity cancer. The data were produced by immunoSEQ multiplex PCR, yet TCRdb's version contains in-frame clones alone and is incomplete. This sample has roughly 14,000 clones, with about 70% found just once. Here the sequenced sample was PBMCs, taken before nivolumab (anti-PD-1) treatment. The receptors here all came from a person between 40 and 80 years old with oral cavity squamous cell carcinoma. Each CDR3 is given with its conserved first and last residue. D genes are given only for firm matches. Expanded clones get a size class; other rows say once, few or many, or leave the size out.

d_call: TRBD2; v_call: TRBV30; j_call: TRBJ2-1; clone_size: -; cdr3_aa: CAWSGGSQRGSYNEQFF; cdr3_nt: TGTGCCTGGAGTGGAGGGTCTCAGCGGGGGTCCTACAATGAGCAGTTCTTC
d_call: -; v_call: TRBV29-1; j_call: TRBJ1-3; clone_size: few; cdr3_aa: CSVEGRDSGNTIYF; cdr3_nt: TGCAGCGTTGAAGGCCGAGACTCTGGAAACACCATATATTTT
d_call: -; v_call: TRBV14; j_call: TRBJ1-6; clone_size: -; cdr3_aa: CASSQVLASPLHF; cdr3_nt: TGTGCCAGCAGCCAAGTCTTGGCATCACCCCTCCACTTT
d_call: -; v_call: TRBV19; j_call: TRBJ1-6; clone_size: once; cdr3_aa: CASSNVGDYSPLHF; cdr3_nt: TGTGCCAGTAGTAATGTAGGGGATTATTCACCCCTCCACTTT
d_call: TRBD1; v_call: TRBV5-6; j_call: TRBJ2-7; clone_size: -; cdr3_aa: CASSSGQEPILTYEQYF; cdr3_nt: TGTGCCAGCAGCTCTGGACAGGAACCGATTTTGACCTACGAGCAGTACTTC
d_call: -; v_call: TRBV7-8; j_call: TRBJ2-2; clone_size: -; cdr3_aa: CASSLGRGRTGELFF; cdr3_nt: TGTGCCAGCAGCTTAGGCCGGGGGCGAACCGGGGAGCTGTTTTTT
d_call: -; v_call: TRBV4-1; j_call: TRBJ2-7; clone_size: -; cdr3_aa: CASSQPGRSYEQYF; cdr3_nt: TGCGCCAGCAGCCAACCCGGTCGGTCCTACGAGCAGTACTTC
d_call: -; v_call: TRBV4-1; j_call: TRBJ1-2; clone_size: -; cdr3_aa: CASSQALGRSPNYGYTF; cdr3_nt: TGCGCCAGCAGCCAAGCATTAGGACGCTCGCCGAACTATGGCTACACCTTC
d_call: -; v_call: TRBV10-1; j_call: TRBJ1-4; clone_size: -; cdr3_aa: CASSARWGEKLFF; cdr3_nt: TGCGCCAGCAGTGCGAGGTGGGGTGAAAAACTGTTTTTT
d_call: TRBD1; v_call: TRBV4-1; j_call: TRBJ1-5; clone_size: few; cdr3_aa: CASSQGGRGKSNQPQHF; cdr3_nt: TGCGCCAGCAGCCAAGGTGGCAGGGGGAAGAGCAATCAGCCCCAGCATTTT
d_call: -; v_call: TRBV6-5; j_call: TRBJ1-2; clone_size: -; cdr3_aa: CASSYGNYGYTF; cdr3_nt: TGTGCCAGCAGTTACGGTAACTATGGCTACACCTTC
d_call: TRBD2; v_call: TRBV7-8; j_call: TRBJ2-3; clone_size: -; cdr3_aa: CASSFILPGGNTDTQYF; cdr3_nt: TGTGCCAGCAGCTTCATCCTCCCGGGGGGAAACACAGATACGCAGTATTTT
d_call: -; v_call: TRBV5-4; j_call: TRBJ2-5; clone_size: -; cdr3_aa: CASSLGLAQETQYF; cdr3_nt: TGTGCCAGCAGCTTGGGGTTAGCTCAAGAGACCCAGTACTTC
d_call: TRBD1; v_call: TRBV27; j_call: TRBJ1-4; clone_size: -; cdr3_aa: CASSPGTGFEKLFF; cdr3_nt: TGTGCCAGCAGTCCTGGGACAGGGTTTGAAAAACTGTTTTTT
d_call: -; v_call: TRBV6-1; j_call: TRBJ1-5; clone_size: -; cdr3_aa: CASSEGWGSTQGNQPQHF; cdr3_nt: TGTGCCAGCAGTGAAGGCTGGGGGTCTACGCAGGGAAATCAGCCCCAGCATTTT
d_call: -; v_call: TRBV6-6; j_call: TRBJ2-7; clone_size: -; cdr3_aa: CASSYRNEQYF; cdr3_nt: TGTGCCAGCAGTTACAGGAACGAGCAGTACTTC
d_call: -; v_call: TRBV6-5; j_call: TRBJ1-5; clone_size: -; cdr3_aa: CASSTQGGGYQPQHF; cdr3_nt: TGTGCCAGCAGCACACAGGGAGGGGGGTACCAGCCCCAGCATTTT
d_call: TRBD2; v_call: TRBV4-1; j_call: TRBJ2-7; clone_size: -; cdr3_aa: CASSQGDYLYEQYF; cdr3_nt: TGCGCCAGCAGCCAAGGGGACTATCTGTACGAGCAGTACTTC
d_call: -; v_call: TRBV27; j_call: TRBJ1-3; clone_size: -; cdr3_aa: CASKGGPSGNTIYF; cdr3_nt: TGTGCCAGCAAGGGAGGGCCCTCTGGAAACACCATATATTTT
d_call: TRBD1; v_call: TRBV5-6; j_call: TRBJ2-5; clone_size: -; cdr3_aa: CASSATGGQETQYF; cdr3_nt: TGTGCCAGCAGCGCGACAGGGGGCCAAGAGACCCAGTACTTC
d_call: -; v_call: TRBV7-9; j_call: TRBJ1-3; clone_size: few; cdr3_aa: CASSIRGLAGNTIYF; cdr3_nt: TGTGCCAGCAGTATTAGGGGGTTGGCTGGAAACACCATATATTTT
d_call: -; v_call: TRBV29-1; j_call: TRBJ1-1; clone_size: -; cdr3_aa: CSVGTGLAFF; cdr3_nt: TGCAGCGTTGGTACAGGTCTAGCTTTCTTT
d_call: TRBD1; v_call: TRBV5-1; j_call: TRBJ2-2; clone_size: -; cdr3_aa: CASSRGQGSTGELFF; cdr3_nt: TGCGCCAGCAGCAGGGGACAGGGTAGCACCGGGGAGCTGTTTTTT
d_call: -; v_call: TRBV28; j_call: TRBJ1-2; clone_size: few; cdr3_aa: CASFDRRGYTF; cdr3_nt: TGTGCCAGCTTCGACAGGCGTGGCTACACCTTC
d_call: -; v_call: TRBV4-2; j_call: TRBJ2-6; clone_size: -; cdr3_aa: CASSQEGADSSGANVLTF; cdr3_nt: TGTGCCAGCAGCCAAGAGGGGGCAGACAGTTCTGGGGCCAACGTCCTGACTTTC
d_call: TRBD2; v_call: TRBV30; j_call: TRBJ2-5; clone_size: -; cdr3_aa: CAWRQTSVETQYF; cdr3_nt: TGTGCCTGGAGGCAGACTAGCGTGGAGACCCAGTACTTC
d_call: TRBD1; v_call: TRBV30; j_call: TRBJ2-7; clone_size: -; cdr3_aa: CAWRSDYRGTGQYF; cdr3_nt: TGTGCCTGGAGGTCCGATTACAGGGGAACGGGCCAGTACTTC
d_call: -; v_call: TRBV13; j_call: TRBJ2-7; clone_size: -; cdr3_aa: CASSFTGIAYEQYF; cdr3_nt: TGTGCCAGCAGCTTTACAGGGATTGCCTACGAGCAGTACTTC
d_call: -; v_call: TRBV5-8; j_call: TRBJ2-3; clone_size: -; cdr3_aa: CASSLTTSTDTQYF; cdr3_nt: TGTGCCAGCAGCTTGACTACTAGCACAGATACGCAGTATTTT
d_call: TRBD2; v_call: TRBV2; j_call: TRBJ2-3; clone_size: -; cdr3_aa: CASQSPSGGRGDTQYF; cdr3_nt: TGTGCCAGCCAATCCCCTAGCGGCGGGCGGGGAGATACGCAGTATTTT
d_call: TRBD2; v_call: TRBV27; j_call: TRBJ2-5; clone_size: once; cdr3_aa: CASSAGGQETQYF; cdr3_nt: TGTGCCAGCAGTGCGGGGGGCCAAGAGACCCAGTACTTC
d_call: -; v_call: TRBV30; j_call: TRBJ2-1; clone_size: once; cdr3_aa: CAWSVISLKSSYNEQFF; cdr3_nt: TGTGCCTGGAGTGTCATTTCCCTTAAAAGCTCCTACAATGAGCAGTTCTTC
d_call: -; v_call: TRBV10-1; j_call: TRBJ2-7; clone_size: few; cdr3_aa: CASSESGREQYF; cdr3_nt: TGCGCCAGCAGTGAGTCAGGGCGCGAGCAGTACTTC
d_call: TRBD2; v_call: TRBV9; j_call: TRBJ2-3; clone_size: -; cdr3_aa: CASSVRGGQGTDTQYF; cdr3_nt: TGTGCCAGCAGCGTCCGGGGGGGCCAGGGCACAGATACGCAGTATTTT
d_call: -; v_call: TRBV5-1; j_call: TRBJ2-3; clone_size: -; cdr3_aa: CASSLESGADTQYF; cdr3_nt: TGCGCCAGCAGCTTGGAAAGTGGGGCAGATACGCAGTATTTT
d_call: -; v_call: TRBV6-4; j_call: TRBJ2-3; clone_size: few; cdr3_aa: CASSPRGATDTQYF; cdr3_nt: TGTGCCAGCAGTCCGAGGGGGGCCACAGATACGCAGTATTTT
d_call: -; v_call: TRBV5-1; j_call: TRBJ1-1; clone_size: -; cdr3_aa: CASSLDRVGGTEAFF; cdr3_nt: TGCGCCAGCAGCTTGGATCGGGTAGGCGGCACTGAAGCTTTCTTT
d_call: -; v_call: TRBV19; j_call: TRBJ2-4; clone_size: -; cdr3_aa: CASSIDHSRGENIQYF; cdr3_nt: TGTGCCAGTAGTATAGATCACTCCCGCGGGGAAAACATTCAGTACTTC
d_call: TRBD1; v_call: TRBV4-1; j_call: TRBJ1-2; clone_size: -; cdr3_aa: CASSQPGQGRYGYTF; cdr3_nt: TGCGCCAGCAGCCAACCGGGACAGGGGCGCTATGGCTACACCTTC
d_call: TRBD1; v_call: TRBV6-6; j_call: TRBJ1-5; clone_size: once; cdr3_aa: CASSYPDDRVKHF; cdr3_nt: TGTGCCAGCAGTTACCCGGACGACAGGGTTAAACATTTT
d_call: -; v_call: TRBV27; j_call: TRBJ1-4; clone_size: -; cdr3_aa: CASSRGLATNEKLFF; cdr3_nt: TGTGCCAGCAGTAGAGGGCTTGCAACTAATGAAAAACTGTTTTTT
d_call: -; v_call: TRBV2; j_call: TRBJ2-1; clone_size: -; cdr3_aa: CASRQKNQNNEQFF; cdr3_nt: TGTGCCAGCAGACAGAAAAACCAAAACAATGAGCAGTTCTTC
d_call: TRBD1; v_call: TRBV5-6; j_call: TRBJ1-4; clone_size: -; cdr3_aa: CASSPGTGFGRLFF; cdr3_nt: TGTGCCAGCAGCCCCGGGACAGGGTTTGGAAGACTGTTTTTT
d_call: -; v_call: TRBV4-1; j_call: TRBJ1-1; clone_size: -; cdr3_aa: CASSQKVRALSGVYTEAFF; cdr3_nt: TGCGCCAGCAGCCAAAAAGTAAGGGCCTTATCAGGGGTATACACTGAAGCTTTCTTT
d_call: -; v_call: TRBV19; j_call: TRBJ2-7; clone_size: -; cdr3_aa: CASSRGNNYEQYF; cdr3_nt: TGTGCCAGTAGTAGGGGGAATAATTACGAGCAGTACTTC
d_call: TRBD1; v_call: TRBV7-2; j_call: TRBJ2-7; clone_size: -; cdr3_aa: CASSSYGTVYEQYF; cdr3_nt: TGTGCCAGCAGCTCCTACGGGACAGTTTACGAGCAGTACTTC
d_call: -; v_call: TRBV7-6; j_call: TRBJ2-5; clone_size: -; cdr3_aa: CARGKGLETQYF; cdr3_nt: TGTGCCAGGGGGAAAGGGCTTGAGACCCAGTACTTC
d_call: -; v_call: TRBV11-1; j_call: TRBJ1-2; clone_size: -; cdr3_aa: CASSIFTDQGCTF; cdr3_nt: TGTGCCAGCAGCATCTTTACAGACCAGGGTTGCACCTTC
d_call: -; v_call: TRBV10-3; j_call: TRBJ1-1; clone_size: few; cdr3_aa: CAISESGGTEAFF; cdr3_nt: TGTGCCATCAGTGAGTCCGGGGGAACTGAAGCTTTCTTT